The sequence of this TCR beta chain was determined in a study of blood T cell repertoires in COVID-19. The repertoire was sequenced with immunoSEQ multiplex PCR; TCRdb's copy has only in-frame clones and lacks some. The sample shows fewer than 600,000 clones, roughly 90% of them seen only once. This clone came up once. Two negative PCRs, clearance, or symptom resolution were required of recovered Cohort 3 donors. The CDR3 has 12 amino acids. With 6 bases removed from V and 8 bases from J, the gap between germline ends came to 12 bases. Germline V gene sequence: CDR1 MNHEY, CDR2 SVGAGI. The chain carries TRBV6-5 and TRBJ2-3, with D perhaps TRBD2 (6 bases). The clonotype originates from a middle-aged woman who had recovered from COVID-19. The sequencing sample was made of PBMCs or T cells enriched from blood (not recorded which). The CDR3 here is CASSQGLLTQYF. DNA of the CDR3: TGTGCCAGCAGCCAGGGACTCCTTACGCAGTATTTT.